This T cell receptor (beta chain) was identified in a study of shared clonotypes between healthy human individuals. CDR3 length equals 15 residues. Germline V lookup: CDR1 SGHRS, CDR2 YFSETQ. Germline trimming cut 3 bases from V and 6 bases from J; bases unmatched to any gene: 10. This clone came up many times. The method was immunoSEQ multiplex PCR; TCRdb's version includes in-frame clones alone and lacks a portion of them. The data hold roughly 2 million clones, with 85% to 95% observed a single time. The chain couples TRBV5-1 to TRBJ2-7; 9 nucleotides agree with TRBD1. The sequenced material came from naive CD4+ T cells sorted from blood. Subset defined: CD45RA+ positively selected. This receptor was identified in a man aged 18 to 29 in good health. In DNA, the CDR3 is TGCGCCAGCAGCTATTACCGGGACAGGGAGACCGAGCAGTACTTC. Encoded protein: CASSYYRDRETEQYF.